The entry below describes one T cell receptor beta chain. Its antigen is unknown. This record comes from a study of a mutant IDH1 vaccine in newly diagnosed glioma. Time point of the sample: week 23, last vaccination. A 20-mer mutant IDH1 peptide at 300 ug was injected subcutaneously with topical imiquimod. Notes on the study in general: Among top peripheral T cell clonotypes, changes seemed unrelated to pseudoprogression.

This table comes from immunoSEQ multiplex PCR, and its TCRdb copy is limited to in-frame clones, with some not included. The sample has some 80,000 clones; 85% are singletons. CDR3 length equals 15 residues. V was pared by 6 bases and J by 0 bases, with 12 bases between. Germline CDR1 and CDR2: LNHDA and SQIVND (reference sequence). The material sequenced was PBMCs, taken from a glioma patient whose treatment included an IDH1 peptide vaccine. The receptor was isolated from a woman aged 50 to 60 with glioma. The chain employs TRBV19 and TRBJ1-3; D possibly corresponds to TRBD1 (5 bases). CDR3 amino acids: CASSPPGISGNTIYF. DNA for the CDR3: TGTGCCAGTAGCCCTCCAGGGATCTCTGGAAACACCATATATTTT.